This passage covers 17 T cell receptor beta chains from one sample sequenced in a study of T cell clonality in common variable immunodeficiency. Overall study results and limits: Reportedly, TCR beta sequences from common variable immunodeficiency showed fewer deletions and N-nucleotide insertions.

Antigen specificity for these receptors is unknown. The method was immunoSEQ multiplex PCR; TCRdb's version includes in-frame clones alone and lacks a portion of them. The sample gives 25,000 to 30,000 clones, none seen only once, and the top ten clones hold less than 30%. The material sequenced was peripheral blood mononuclear cells. These TCRs come from a human donor with common variable immunodeficiency.

In regard to this clone: Sequencing ends 3 residues short of the CDR3 end; the germline J gene provides the rest. J is TRBJ2-2 and V is TRBV6-2 or TRBV6-3, with 9 positions matching TRBD1. The length of the CDR3 is 15 residues. In germline, CDR1 is MNHEY, CDR2 SVGEGT. V shed 5 bases, J shed 4 bases, and the junction held 5 bases outside the gene matches. CDR3 DNA (partial): TGTGCCAGCAGTCCCCTGACAGGGGGCACCGGGGAG. Protein sequence: CASSPLTGGTGE. The full-length CDR3 reads as CASSPLTGGTGELFF.

Points on this clone: The read falls 3 residues short of the CDR3 end, and the missing part is taken from the germline J gene. The rearrangement joins TRBV7-9 to TRBJ1-2; D gene uncertain. V was pared by 1 base and J by 5 bases, with 8 bases between. Germline assignment: CDR1 SEHNR and CDR2 FQNEAQ (reference sequence). The CDR3 loop spans 13 amino acids. The chain's CDR3 is CASSLGDTYGYTF. The CDR3 bases that were read are TGTGCCAGCAGCTTAGGAGACACTTATGGC.

Worth noting for this clone: Its ends do not fully match the called genes, so a read error is possible. The read ends 3 residues before the CDR3 terminus; that terminus is restored from the germline J gene. This chain links TRBV7-9 with TRBJ1-1, with D unresolved. This CDR3 contains 13 residues. Germline V lookup: CDR1 SEHNR, CDR2 FQNEAQ (reference sequence). The CDR3 DNA, read in part, is TGTTCCAGCAGTCTCGACATGAACACTGAA. Translation gives CSSSLDMNTE. The full CDR3 reads CSSSLDMNTEAFF. The full variable domain, in which reference TRBV7-9 and TRBJ1-1 provide the parts outside the CDR3, is DTGVSQNPRHKITKRGQNVTFRCDPISEHNRLYWYRQTLGQGPEFLTYFQNEAQLEKSRLLSDRFSAERPKGSFSTLEIQRTEQGDSAMYLCSSSLDMNTEAFFGQGTRLTVV.

This clone occurred a few times. With the read ending 3 residues before the CDR3 end, the germline J gene is used to fill in that end. The gene calls are TRBV7-2 and TRBJ2-7, with 7 bases fitting TRBD1. The germline CDR1 and CDR2 sequences are SGHTA and FQGNSA. V lost 5 bases, J lost 4 bases, and 5 bases stayed unmatched. This CDR3 is built from 13 residues. CDR3 bases read: TGTGCCAGCAGCCCCTCGACAGGGTACGAG. It encodes CASSPSTGYE. The full CDR3 is CASSPSTGYEQYF.

This clone was observed many times. Read data end 3 residues before the CDR3 end; the end is taken from the germline J gene. J is TRBJ2-3 and V is TRBV2, with 14 bases matching TRBD2. The germline V gene has CDR1 SNHLY and CDR2 FYNNEI. Germline trimming cut 7 bases from V and 0 bases from J; bases unmatched to any gene: 12. The CDR3 has 19 residues. CDR3 in amino acids: CASNPEGLAGGTSTDTQYF. Partial CDR3 DNA: TGTGCCAGCAATCCGGAAGGACTAGCGGGGGGTACTAGCACAGATACG.

This clone showed up just a few times. The read comes to an end 3 residues before the CDR3 does, leaving the germline J gene to fill in the end. The genes are TRBV20-1 and TRBJ2-1; tentative D call: TRBD2 (7 bases). The CDR3 is made up of 12 amino acids. The germline V gene has CDR1 DFQATT and CDR2 SNEGSKA (reference sequence). Trimming removed 6 bases from V and 7 bases from J, with 13 bases in between. CDR3 DNA (partial): TGCAGTGCCCGGGGGGCCTGGAATGAG. Its protein is CSARGAWNE. The whole CDR3 sequence is CSARGAWNEQFF.

This clone appeared a few times. The CDR3 end is not reached by the read, which stops 3 residues before it; the germline J gene fills it in. This chain joins TRBV19 and TRBJ2-4; 8 nucleotides align to TRBD1. CDR3 length: 12 residues. Germline-derived CDR1 and CDR2 are LNHDA and SQIVND (reference sequence). The chain's CDR3 is CASSRTGKIQYF. CDR3 bases read: TGTGCCAGTAGTAGGACAGGGAAGATT.

About this clone itself: The sequenced fragment ends 3 residues before the CDR3 boundary, so the rest is inferred from the germline J gene. The chain combines TRBV7-9 with TRBJ2-3, with D possibly TRBD1 on 5 matching bases. Trimming removed 3 bases from V and 4 bases from J, with 14 bases in between. Germline values: CDR1 SEHNR, CDR2 FQNEAQ (reference sequence). This CDR3 region has 15 residues. CDR3 protein: CASSFDPLGADTQYF. Partial CDR3 DNA: TGTGCCAGCAGCTTTGACCCCTTAGGGGCAGATACG.

This clone was counted only a few times. The read terminates 3 residues before the CDR3 end, so the remaining end is supplied by the germline J gene. The J gene is TRBJ1-2, the V gene TRBV30; D may be TRBD1 (5 bases). The CDR3 has 12 residues. Germline V gene sequence: CDR1 GTSNPN, CDR2 SVGIG (reference sequence). CDR3 region: CAWRSGGGGYTF. The CDR3 bases that were read are TGTGCCTGGAGGTCGGGGGGAGGGGGC.

This clone was observed many times. From the germline J gene comes the end of the CDR3, since the read stops 3 residues before it. V is TRBV5-8 and J is TRBJ1-4; TRBD1 might be the D (6 bases). Trimming left V 0 bases short and J 8 bases short, with 8 bases between. The CDR3 is 13 amino acids. Germline V CDR1 and CDR2: SGHTS, YDEGEE. The covered CDR3 bases are TGTGCCAGCAGCTTGGGACAGGCGGAAAAA. It specifies CASSLGQAEK. The full CDR3 is CASSLGQAEKLFF. The whole variable domain, filled in from reference TRBV5-8 and TRBJ1-4, reads EAGVTQSPTHLIKTRGQQATLRCSPISGHTSVYWYQQALGLGLQFLLWYDEGEERNRGNFPPRFSGRQFPNYSSELNVNALELEDSALYLCASSLGQAEKLFFGSGTQLSVL.

This clone has at least ten counts. The CDR3 is cut off 3 residues early in the read; its end comes from the germline J gene. The genes are TRBV6-2 or TRBV6-3 and TRBJ2-3; D is perhaps TRBD1 (5 bases). Germline V gene lookup returns CDR1 MNHEY and CDR2 SVGEGT. This CDR3 is 15 amino acids long. The V end was cut by 3 bases, the J end by 4 bases, with 14 bases between. The CDR3 loop is CASSYPRERADTQYF. Partial CDR3 DNA: TGTGCCAGCAGTTATCCCAGGGAAAGGGCAGATACG.

There are a few counts of this clone. The part of the CDR3 DNA that was read is TGTGCCAGCAGCTTAAGTCAAAACGCGGGATATGAG. Amino acids: CASSLSQNAGYE. The full-length CDR3 reads as CASSLSQNAGYEQFF. The chain recombines TRBV7-9 with TRBJ2-1, with D perhaps matching TRBD2 (6 bases). The read terminates 3 residues ahead of where the CDR3 ends, so the germline J gene completes it. The CDR3 is 15 residues long. Germline CDR1 and CDR2: SEHNR and FQNEAQ (reference sequence). V was pared by 2 bases and J by 8 bases, with 16 bases between.

This clone was detected a few times. Read coverage stops 3 residues before the CDR3 terminus; the germline J gene supplies the remainder. The chain recombines TRBV7-2 with TRBJ2-5; a possible D gene is TRBD2 (7 bases). Germline values: CDR1 SGHTA, CDR2 FQGNSA. This CDR3 spans 14 amino acids. Deletions cut 5 bases from V and 5 bases from J, with 15 bases between. CDR3 region: CASSVRGGAETQYF. The sequenced CDR3 bases are TGTGCCAGCAGCGTTAGGGGGGGGGCGGAGACC.

This clone was picked up many times. The read ends 3 residues shy of where the CDR3 ends; the end is completed using the germline J gene. This sequence joins TRBV6-4 and TRBJ2-3; D is uncertain. V shed 1 base and J shed 0 bases, with 8 bases lying between them. Germline V CDR1 and CDR2: MRHNA, SNTAGT. The CDR3 is 15 residues long. Partial CDR3 DNA: TGTGCCAGCAGTGACTGGTTAGGGAGCACAGATACG. Protein: CASSDWLGSTDT. The full CDR3 sequence reads CASSDWLGSTDTQYF.

This clone was observed a handful of times. The CDR3 end is not reached by the read, which stops 3 residues before it; the germline J gene fills it in. The chain links TRBV7-2 to TRBJ1-2; maybe TRBD1 (6 bases). V dropped 1 base and J dropped 7 bases, with 13 bases sitting between them. This CDR3 is built from 14 residues. CDR1 is SGHTA, CDR2 FQGNSA, per germline. CDR3: CASSLVQGPGGYTF. The covered CDR3 bases are TGTGCCAGCAGCTTAGTTCAGGGGCCGGGTGGC. Full variable domain (rest looked up from reference TRBV7-2 and TRBJ1-2): GAGVSQSPSNKVTEKGKDVELRCDPISGHTALYWYRQSLGQGLEFLIYFQGNSAPDKSGLPSDRFSAERTGGSVSTLTIQRTQQEDSAVYLCASSLVQGPGGYTFGSGTRLTVV.

With respect to this clone: The sequence runs out 3 residues before the end of the CDR3; the remainder is reconstructed from the germline J gene. This chain links TRBV2 with TRBJ1-1; D may be TRBD1 (6 bases). The V end was cut by 6 bases, the J end by 5 bases, with 16 bases between. The germline V gene encodes CDR1 SNHLY and CDR2 FYNNEI. This CDR3 has 14 residues. CDR3 amino acids: CASRATGSQTEAFF. The DNA read from the CDR3 is TGTGCCAGCAGGGCCACAGGGTCCCAGACTGAA. Full variable domain (remainder filled in from reference TRBV2 and TRBJ1-1): EPEVTQTPSHQVTQMGQEVILRCVPISNHLYFYWYRQILGQKVEFLVSFYNNEISEKSEIFDDQFSVERPDGSNFTLKIRSTKLEDSAMYFCASRATGSQTEAFFGQGTRLTVV.

Regarding this clone: The CDR3 is cut off 3 residues early in the read; its end comes from the germline J gene. The V call is TRBV7-7, the J call TRBJ1-5, with D possibly TRBD1 on 5 matching bases. The germline V and J ends were trimmed by 1 base and 5 bases, with 21 bases remaining between them. Per the germline V gene, CDR1 is SSHAT and CDR2 is FNYEAQ (reference sequence). The CDR3 extends over 18 amino acids. The chain's CDR3 is CASSLDGVGRARYQPQHF. The sequenced part of the CDR3 DNA is TGTGCCAGCAGCTTAGATGGGGTGGGCAGGGCGAGGTATCAGCCC.